One and the same sample provided the 13 T cell receptor beta chains below, sequenced in a study of CD8+CD57+ T cells in acquired aplastic anemia. Researchers used genomic DNA as the template to profile TCR beta VDJ and CDR3. TCRdb used MiXCR to reprocess the reads, holding one entry per CDR3 protein. Counted here are roughly 180,000 distinct CDR3 sequences, approximately 46% occurring once; the ten biggest clones make up 2.5% to 3.5%. The sample comprised sorted CD4+, CD8+, or CD8+CD57+ T cells (not recorded which) from PBMCs. All receptors derive from a human donor in good health.

The J gene is TRBJ1-6, the V gene TRBV30; possibly TRBD1 for D (5 bases). Germline loops: CDR1 GTSNPN, CDR2 SVGIG (reference sequence). This CDR3 region has 13 residues. Trimming took off 5 bases at V and 9 bases at J, with 14 bases between the two ends. The CDR3 nucleotides are TGTGCCTGGCAAGGGGTTGGCGGTTCACCCCTCCACTTT. This sequence encodes CAWQGVGGSPLHF.

On this clonotype: Being one base from a much bigger clone, this may be a read error. A read error is likely, as this CDR3 ends without the conserved phenylalanine or tryptophan. The V call is TRBV5-1, the J call TRBJ2-7; 12 nucleotides line up with TRBD2. With V trimmed by 6 bases and J by 4 bases, 5 bases remained unmatched. The CDR3 contains 14 residues. CDR1 is SGHRS, CDR2 YFSETQ, per germline. The CDR3 sequence: CASTATSGSYEQYL. The CDR3 bases are TGCGCCAGCACCGCGACTAGCGGGAGTTACGAGCAGTACCTC.

As concerns this clonotype: The junction does not match germline at one end; this may be a read error. The chain employs TRBV7-6 and TRBJ1-1; D ambiguous. The CDR3 has 13 amino acids. Germline values: CDR1 SGHVS, CDR2 FNYEAQ. CDR3 region: CVSSLSLDTEAFF. DNA for the CDR3: TGTGTCAGCAGCTTATCTCTAGACACTGAAGCTTTCTTT.

The V and J genes are TRBV4-3 and TRBJ2-2, with 12 bases that match TRBD2. This CDR3 spans 17 amino acids. With V trimmed by 0 bases and J by 7 bases, 6 bases remained unmatched. CDR1 and CDR2 from the germline V gene are LGHNA and YSLEER. The CDR3 DNA reads as TGCGCCAGCAGCCAAGATCTCCTAGCGGGAGGGAGCGGGGAGCTGTTTTTT. Its translation: CASSQDLLAGGSGELFF.

This clonotype was observed many times. This chain connects TRBV20-1 to TRBJ2-5; possibly TRBD1 for D (5 bases). This CDR3 is 15 amino acids long. Germline V gives CDR1 DFQATT, CDR2 SNEGSKA (reference sequence). Trimming stripped 8 bases from V and 4 bases from J, with 23 bases between. In DNA form, the CDR3 reads TGCAGTATTGCCAAGGGGATTGGGCCAGGAGAGACCCAGTACTTC. This gives the protein CSIAKGIGPGETQYF.

A remark on this clonotype: A much larger clone sits a single nucleotide away, making a read error possible. The CDR3 bases are TGTGCCAGCAGTCTGACTAGCGGTAACCCCTACGAGCAGTACTTC. Protein: CASSLTSGNPYEQYF. The chain is built from TRBV6-1 and TRBJ2-7, with TRBD2 matching 9 bases. Trimming at V came to 5 bases and at J to 2 bases, leaving 7 bases not matched to a gene. This CDR3 comprises 15 residues. From germline, CDR1 is MNHNS and CDR2 SASEGT.

The sample holds a few counts of this clonotype. The chain is built from TRBV27 and TRBJ2-3; 9 nucleotides line up with TRBD2. The J segment lost 2 bases and the V segment lost 7 bases, leaving 7 bases of the junction unmatched. The germline V gene encodes CDR1 MNHEY and CDR2 SMNVEV (reference sequence). There are 15 residues in the CDR3. The CDR3 nucleotides read TGTGCCAGCACCTTTCGGGGACTAGCCACAGATACGCAGTATTTT. Translation: CASTFRGLATDTQYF.

Ten or more counts support this clonotype. The V call is TRBV28, the J call TRBJ1-6, with D perhaps matching TRBD1 (6 bases). The CDR3 runs to 14 residues. The V gene's germline CDR1 is MDHEN and CDR2 SYDVKM. The germline V and J ends were trimmed by 6 bases and 4 bases, with 10 bases remaining between them. The CDR3 region is CASRTGHYNSPLHF. The CDR3 region has the DNA TGTGCCAGCAGAACGGGACATTATAATTCACCCCTCCACTTT.

This clonotype was recorded many times. The chain recombines TRBV24-1 with TRBJ2-1; D not resolved. Germline-derived CDR1 and CDR2 are KGHDR and SFDVKD. Trimming took off 2 bases at V and 12 bases at J, with 13 bases between the two ends. This CDR3 has 13 residues. This CDR3 is CATSDSPHESQFF. The CDR3 DNA is TGTGCCACCAGTGATTCCCCTCACGAGTCGCAGTTCTTC.

This sequence joins TRBV7-9 and TRBJ1-5; D not resolved. The CDR3 runs to 13 residues. V was pared by 3 bases and J by 5 bases, with 8 bases between. Germline CDR1 is SEHNR and CDR2 is FQNEAQ (reference sequence). CDR3 sequence: CASSFGGDQPQHF. CDR3 nucleotides: TGTGCCAGCAGCTTCGGTGGGGATCAGCCCCAGCATTTT. The full variable domain, its missing parts supplied by reference TRBV7-9 and TRBJ1-5, is DTGVSQNPRHKITKRGQNVTFRCDPISEHNRLYWYRQTLGQGPEFLTYFQNEAQLEKSRLLSDRFSAERPKGSFSTLEIQRTEQGDSAMYLCASSFGGDQPQHFGDGTRLSIL.

This clonotype has a handful of counts. The genes are TRBV18 and TRBJ1-6; D is unresolved. The CDR3 extends over 17 amino acids. Trimming shortened V by 3 bases and J by 0 bases, and 12 bases separated the two germline ends. In germline, CDR1 is KGHSH, CDR2 LQKENI. The CDR3 spells CASSPRPGSSYNSPLHF. The CDR3 DNA follows: TGTGCCAGCTCACCCCGACCGGGGAGCTCCTATAATTCACCCCTCCACTTT.

The V and J genes are TRBV20-1 and TRBJ2-7; TRBD1 is a possible D gene (5 bases). CDR1 and CDR2 from the germline V gene are DFQATT and SNEGSKA (reference sequence). This CDR3 contains 14 residues. V dropped 1 base and J dropped 2 bases, with 12 bases sitting between them. CDR3: CSARAGLETYEQYF. CDR3 nucleotides: TGCAGTGCTAGAGCAGGGCTAGAAACCTACGAGCAGTACTTC.

The genes are TRBV18 and TRBJ2-5; D call uncertain. This CDR3 region has 15 residues. V lost 3 bases and J 4 bases, leaving 15 bases between the germline ends. CDR1 KGHSH and CDR2 LQKENI come from the germline V gene. The CDR3 protein is CASSPPVIRSETQYF. The CDR3 nucleotides are TGTGCCAGCTCACCCCCCGTGATCAGATCAGAGACCCAGTACTTC.